These 8 T cell receptor beta chains originate from one sample sequenced in a study of blood T cell repertoires in COVID-19. Generated by immunoSEQ multiplex PCR, the TCRdb table keeps only in-frame clones and is missing some. The data contain 300,000 to 400,000 clones, about nine tenths of them singletons. The specimen was peripheral blood. The origin of the receptors is a man aged 50 to 59 with active or convalescent COVID-19.

The chain is built from TRBV28 and TRBJ2-5; D perhaps matches TRBD2 (5 bases). CDR1 and CDR2 from the germline V gene are MDHEN and SYDVKM. V lost 1 base to trimming and J lost 4 bases, with 10 bases between them. This CDR3 contains 14 residues. The chain's CDR3 is CASSLSGKLETQYF. In DNA form, the CDR3 reads TGTGCCAGCAGTTTATCCGGGAAACTAGAGACCCAGTACTTC. The complete variable domain, with remaining parts taken from reference TRBV28 and TRBJ2-5, reads DVKVTQSSRYLVKRTGEKVFLECVQDMDHENMFWYRQDPGLGLRLIYFSYDVKMKEKGDIPEGYSVSREKKERFSLILESASTNQTSMYLCASSLSGKLETQYFGPGTRLLVL.

The chain recombines TRBV11-2 with TRBJ1-2, with D maybe TRBD1 (5 bases). CDR3 length: 14 residues. Germline CDR1 and CDR2: SGHAT and FQNNGV. Trimming removed 1 base from V and 2 bases from J, with 8 bases in between. The CDR3 reads CASSLVQGNYGYTF. DNA of the CDR3: TGTGCCAGCAGCTTAGTCCAGGGCAACTATGGCTACACCTTC.

This clone was observed a handful of times. This sequence joins TRBV11-3 and TRBJ2-1, with D tentatively TRBD2 (6 bases). The CDR3 extends over 15 amino acids. Germline V gene data show CDR1 as SGHNT and CDR2 as YENEEA. The V and J ends lost 2 bases and 2 bases respectively, with 10 bases between them. CDR3 residues: CASSLQGGPYNEQFF. The CDR3 DNA follows: TGTGCCAGCAGCTTACAGGGAGGTCCCTACAATGAGCAGTTCTTC.

The V and J genes are TRBV4-1 and TRBJ1-2; D may be TRBD1 (6 bases). Germline assignment: CDR1 MGHRA and CDR2 YSYEKL. The V end was cut by 2 bases, the J end by 0 bases, with 13 bases between. The CDR3 has 16 amino acids. CDR3 in amino acids: CASSQPTGKANYGYTF. The DNA of the CDR3 is TGCGCCAGCAGCCAACCCACAGGGAAAGCTAACTATGGCTACACCTTC.

The genes are TRBV27 and TRBJ1-4; TRBD1 might be the D (6 bases). CDR3 length: 14 amino acids. Per the germline V gene, CDR1 is MNHEY and CDR2 is SMNVEV (reference sequence). Trimming removed 4 bases at V and 3 bases at J, with 9 bases between. Written as DNA, the CDR3 is TGTGCCAGCAGTTCCTGGACAGCTAATGAAAAACTGTTTTTT. Its translation is CASSSWTANEKLFF.

The J gene is TRBJ1-5, the V gene TRBV6-2 or TRBV6-3; D gene ambiguous. V was cut by 2 bases and J by 0 bases, with 11 bases left in between. The CDR3 extends over 16 amino acids. Germline V gene lookup returns CDR1 MNHEY and CDR2 SVGEGT. CDR3 protein: CASSYRPGYSNQPQHF. The CDR3 coding sequence is TGTGCCAGCAGTTACCGGCCGGGATATAGCAATCAGCCCCAGCATTTT.

This clone was seen only a few times. The chain couples TRBV18 to TRBJ1-6; D is undetermined. Looked up from germline, CDR1 is KGHSH and CDR2 is LQKENI. The CDR3 is made up of 13 amino acids. V was cut by 3 bases and J by 6 bases, with 6 bases left in between. The CDR3 here is CASSPNFNSPLHF. The CDR3 DNA sequence: TGTGCCAGCTCACCGAACTTTAATTCACCCCTCCACTTT.

Comments on this clone: Other DNA sequences within the sample encode an identical CDR3. The V gene is TRBV20-1, the J gene TRBJ1-1, with D unresolved. Germline loops: CDR1 DFQATT, CDR2 SNEGSKA (reference sequence). The CDR3 spans 11 residues. Deletions cut 2 bases from V and 3 bases from J, with 4 bases between. CDR3 DNA: TGCAGTGCTAGACGGGACACTGAAGCTTTCTTT. Residues: CSARRDTEAFF.